The sequence of this T cell receptor (beta chain) was determined in a study of metastatic and nonmetastatic thyroid tumors. Study-wide context: Repertoire data that came from the blood and tumor or nodule tissue of malignant and benign thyroid patients were compared.

Study-wide points: Malignant thyroid tumors reportedly had TCR beta diversity that was significantly higher than in benign nodules, in blood and tumor.

This clone was found many times. Its antigen is still unknown. The entire patient cohort was treatment-naive prior to thyroid surgery. In the authors' methods: The study's classifier, a distant-metastasis tool for papillary thyroid cancer, was built using CDR3 differences across clinicopathological groups. Via MiXCR, TCRdb re-called the PCR reads. The V and J calls come from TCRdb's annotation, not from the publication. Of over 30,000 clones in the sample, about 19% were seen once. This CDR3 spans 12 amino acids. Deletions cut 7 bases from V and 7 bases from J, with 11 bases between. The receptor's source is a female donor with papillary thyroid cancer or a benign thyroid nodule (not recorded which). Some clones in this sample may be carry-over from other donors' samples. This rearrangement joins TRBV12-3 or TRBV12-4 to TRBJ1-5; TRBD1 might be the D (5 bases). Sequenced material: tumor tissue. CDR3 loop: CASTETGQPQHF. The CDR3, as DNA: TGTGCCAGCACCGAAACAGGACAGCCCCAGCATTTT.